A single sample gave rise to the 21 T cell receptor beta chains below, sequenced in a study of blood T cell repertoires in COVID-19. Assay used: immunoSEQ multiplex PCR; TCRdb lists only in-frame clones, some missing. Here the sample spans fewer than 150,000 clones, around 85% being singletons. Sequenced: peripheral blood. These receptors all stem from a human donor in a cohort sampled during active COVID-19.

For the CDR3, the DNA is TGTGCCAGTAGGGACAGTTATCAGCCCCAGCATTTT. Its translation: CASRDSYQPQHF. This chain uses TRBV19 with TRBJ1-5; TRBD1 is a possible D gene (6 bases). This CDR3 region has 12 residues. CDR1 is LNHDA, CDR2 SQIVND, per germline (reference sequence). V was clipped by 6 bases and J by 5 bases, with 8 bases between them.

This sequence joins TRBV10-3 and TRBJ1-1; 8 bases match TRBD1. With 4 bases clipped from V and 0 bases from J, the junction kept 10 bases outside the gene matches. CDR1 ENHRY and CDR2 SYGVKD come from the germline V gene. This CDR3 region has 17 residues. CDR3 amino acids: CAISASGGAGMNTEAFF. The CDR3 coding sequence is TGTGCCATCAGTGCATCAGGGGGCGCGGGAATGAACACTGAAGCTTTCTTT.

This clone was seen a single time. The CDR3 here is CASSQDIVGGRTQYF. The CDR3 region has the DNA TGCGCCAGCAGCCAAGATATCGTCGGGGGACGTACGCAGTATTTT. The V call is TRBV4-1, the J call TRBJ2-3; perhaps TRBD2 as D (6 bases). This CDR3 comprises 15 residues. V dropped 0 bases and J dropped 8 bases, with 15 bases sitting between them. Germline CDR1 is MGHRA and CDR2 is YSYEKL.

The genes are TRBV11-2 and TRBJ2-5; the D gene is possibly TRBD1 (6 bases). Germline V lookup: CDR1 SGHAT, CDR2 FQNNGV. V lost 5 bases and J 5 bases, leaving 6 bases between the germline ends. This CDR3 has 11 amino acids. CDR3 residues: CASSQGETQYF. The CDR3 DNA sequence: TGTGCCAGCAGCCAGGGGGAGACCCAGTACTTC.

This clone has more than one count but fewer than ten. The chain links TRBV6-2 or TRBV6-3 to TRBJ2-7, with D perhaps matching TRBD1 (5 bases). Germline V gene data show CDR1 as MNHEY and CDR2 as SVGEGT. V was pared by 5 bases and J by 2 bases, with 13 bases between. This CDR3 is 14 amino acids long. Written as DNA, the CDR3 is TGTGCCAGCAGTCCCCATCAGGGTCCCTACGAGCAGTACTTC. It is translated as CASSPHQGPYEQYF.

The chain uses TRBV12-5 and TRBJ2-7; weak D call: TRBD2 (6 bases). The germline V gene encodes CDR1 LGHNT and CDR2 FRNRAP. The CDR3 consists of 15 residues. V gave up 1 base and J gave up 0 bases, with 10 bases separating them. The CDR3 region is CASGLAGLHSYEQYF. CDR3 nucleotides: TGTGCTAGTGGTTTGGCGGGACTCCACTCCTACGAGCAGTACTTC.

This chain connects TRBV7-8 to TRBJ2-1; 11 bases are shared with TRBD1. After removal of 3 bases from V and 6 bases from J, the junction contained 10 bases not matched to a gene. The CDR3 sequence is 17 residues long. The germline V gene encodes CDR1 SGHVS and CDR2 FQNEAQ. CDR3 sequence (DNA): TGTGCCAGCAGCTTCAGCCCCGGGACAGGGGGTGGCAATGAGCAGTTCTTC. This gives the protein CASSFSPGTGGGNEQFF.

The chain combines TRBV10-3 with TRBJ1-1; tentatively, D is TRBD1 (6 bases). CDR1 is ENHRY and CDR2 is SYGVKD in the germline V gene. V was cut by 0 bases and J by 3 bases, with 11 bases left in between. CDR3 size: 15 residues. The CDR3 loop is CAISESEQGYTEAFF. CDR3 nucleotide sequence: TGTGCCATCAGTGAGTCGGAACAGGGTTACACTGAAGCTTTCTTT.

The V and J genes are TRBV5-4 and TRBJ2-3, with D possibly being TRBD2 (5 bases). V lost 0 bases to trimming and J lost 2 bases, with 7 bases between them. The CDR3 has 14 amino acids. Germline CDR1 and CDR2: SGHNT and YYREEE (reference sequence). CDR3 DNA sequence: TGTGCCAGCAGCTTGGCGGGGAACACAGATACGCAGTATTTT. Amino acid sequence: CASSLAGNTDTQYF.

This rearrangement joins TRBV19 to TRBJ1-2, with a possible D match to TRBD1 (6 bases). Trimming pared 4 bases from V and 8 bases from J, leaving 17 bases between. The CDR3 is made up of 14 amino acids. Germline assignment: CDR1 LNHDA and CDR2 SQIVND (reference sequence). CDR3 DNA: TGTGCCAGTAGTACGAACACAGGGAACCGCGGCTACACCTTC. The encoded protein is CASSTNTGNRGYTF.

The V gene is TRBV12-3 or TRBV12-4, the J gene TRBJ2-7; 9 bases are a match to TRBD1. Germline trimming cut 6 bases from V and 5 bases from J; bases unmatched to any gene: 5. The CDR3 sequence is 13 residues long. Here the CDR3 reads CASRQQGANEQYF. CDR3 DNA sequence: TGTGCCAGCAGGCAACAGGGGGCGAACGAGCAGTACTTC.

The chain combines TRBV6-6 with TRBJ2-7; 8 bases are shared with TRBD2. Germline V CDR1 and CDR2: MNHNY, SVGAGI (reference sequence). The J segment lost 5 bases and the V segment lost 5 bases, leaving 8 bases of the junction unmatched. The CDR3 consists of 14 residues. The CDR3 DNA reads as TGTGCCAGCAGTACCGCCACGACTAGCGACGAGCAGTACTTC. Protein sequence: CASSTATTSDEQYF.

J is TRBJ2-1 and V is TRBV29-1; TRBD2 matches 9 bases. Germline trimming cut 5 bases from V and 3 bases from J; bases unmatched to any gene: 5. The germline gives CDR1 SQVTM, CDR2 ANQGSEA. The CDR3 runs to 14 residues. The CDR3 loop reads CSVIELAGYNEQFF. The CDR3, as DNA: TGCAGCGTTATCGAACTAGCGGGCTACAATGAGCAGTTCTTC.

This clone was detected only once. The genes are TRBV9 and TRBJ2-1; 8 nucleotides line up with TRBD1. The CDR3 is 15 amino acids. V lost 3 bases to trimming and J lost 7 bases; unmatched junction nucleotides: 9. CDR1 is SGDLS, CDR2 YYNGEE, per germline. CDR3 DNA sequence: TGTGCCAGCAGCGCATCTGGACAGGGTTTGAATGAGCAGTTCTTC. It is translated as CASSASGQGLNEQFF.

This clone has a single count. This sequence joins TRBV7-2 and TRBJ2-3; the match to TRBD2 covers 8 bases. Trimming at V came to 4 bases and at J to 0 bases, leaving 3 bases not matched to a gene. Germline CDR1 SGHTA, CDR2 FQGNSA. The CDR3 extends over 15 amino acids. CDR3 bases: TGTGCCAGCAGCTCGGGACTAGGTAGCACAGATACGCAGTATTTT. Translating gives CASSSGLGSTDTQYF.

V gene TRBV10-3 combines with J gene TRBJ1-2; D is perhaps TRBD1 (6 bases). V lost 2 bases to trimming and J lost 13 bases, with 17 bases between them. Germline values: CDR1 ENHRY, CDR2 SYGVKD. This CDR3 spans 13 amino acids. Written as DNA, the CDR3 is TGTGCCATCAGTGAGGGACAGCAGAGGGATTGCACCTTC. Protein product: CAISEGQQRDCTF.

The V and J genes are TRBV20-1 and TRBJ1-1, with a possible D match to TRBD1 (6 bases). The CDR3 sequence is 11 residues long. V lost 6 bases and J 5 bases, leaving 10 bases between the germline ends. The germline CDR1 and CDR2 sequences are DFQATT and SNEGSKA (reference sequence). CDR3 residues: CSARDTTEAFF. The CDR3 DNA sequence: TGCAGTGCGAGGGACACTACTGAAGCTTTCTTT.

The V call is TRBV6-2 or TRBV6-3, the J call TRBJ2-5; D is perhaps TRBD2 (5 bases). Germline V gives CDR1 MNHEY, CDR2 SVGEGT. The length of the CDR3 is 15 residues. Trimming took 2 bases from V and 1 from J, leaving 11 bases between them. Here the CDR3 reads CASSYKRAVQETQYF. The CDR3 DNA reads TGTGCCAGCAGTTACAAGAGGGCGGTCCAAGAGACCCAGTACTTC.

The V and J genes are TRBV5-1 and TRBJ1-1; D unclear. This CDR3 region has 13 residues. Trimming removed 2 bases at V and 1 base at J, with 6 bases between. Germline assignment: CDR1 SGHRS and CDR2 YFSETQ. CDR3 sequence: CASSLLENTEAFF. DNA of the CDR3: TGCGCCAGCAGCTTACTAGAGAACACTGAAGCTTTCTTT. Combining the CDR3 with reference TRBV5-1 and TRBJ1-1 gives the whole variable domain KAGVTQTPRYLIKTRGQQVTLSCSPISGHRSVSWYQQTPGQGLQFLFEYFSETQRNKGNFPGRFSGRQFSNSRSEMNVSTLELGDSALYLCASSLLENTEAFFGQGTRLTVV.

This chain joins TRBV3-1 (or the pseudogene TRBV3-2) and TRBJ1-2; D might be TRBD1 (6 bases). The CDR3 has 15 residues. V lost 0 bases, J lost 4 bases, and 12 bases lay in between. Germline lookup yields CDR1 LGHDT and CDR2 YNNKEL (reference sequence). For the CDR3, the DNA is TGTGCCAGCAGCCAAGAGAGGGGGTCCATCTATGGCTACACCTTC. Amino acid sequence: CASSQERGSIYGYTF.

The genes are TRBV6-1 and TRBJ2-7; D is perhaps TRBD2 (5 bases). This CDR3 spans 16 amino acids. Trimming cost V 4 bases and J 4 bases, with 20 bases left between them. Germline CDR1 reads MNHNS; CDR2 reads SASEGT. The CDR3 nucleotides are TGTGCCAGCAGTGTTTATGGTGCGGAGGAGCAGTACGAGCAGTACTTC. Its protein is CASSVYGAEEQYEQYF.